This T cell receptor (beta chain) was identified during a study of blood T cell repertoires in COVID-19. Assay used: immunoSEQ multiplex PCR; TCRdb lists only in-frame clones, some missing. The repertoire holds about 36,000 clones, with about nine tenths as singletons. The V end was cut by 7 bases, the J end by 0 bases, with 10 bases between. CDR3 size: 15 residues. Germline CDR1 WNHNN, CDR2 SYGVQD (reference sequence). The sequence came from a human donor in a cohort sampled during active COVID-19. Sequencing used peripheral blood. The rearrangement links TRBV10-1 to TRBJ2-6; D is unclear. This CDR3 is CASTNPSSGANVLTF. The CDR3 DNA follows: TGCGCCAGCACTAACCCTAGCTCTGGGGCCAACGTCCTGACTTTC.